This entry describes one TCR beta chain. Its target is not known. Germline CDR1 is LNHDA and CDR2 is SQIVND (reference sequence). Deletions cut 2 bases from V and 8 bases from J, with 18 bases between. This CDR3 has 15 residues. The source of the sample is a study of OX40 agonist ivuxolimab in advanced cancers. In the study overall: Eligibility rules accepted prior anti-PD-1, anti-PD-L1 or anti-CTLA-4 therapy, and around 40% had some. Regarding the study as a whole: Some of the nonresponding patients also showed low levels of normalized T-cell clonal expansion. At 0.1 to 3.0 mg/kg, CD4+ and CD8+ blood T cells expanded clonally by week 6. Individuals who were partial responders at 0.1-3.0 mg/kg had clonal expansion that ranked among the lowest.

Some clones are missing from TCRdb's copy, which holds only in-frame ones; the method was immunoSEQ multiplex PCR. The data contain 60,000 to 95,000 clones, 85% of them singletons. The V gene is TRBV19, the J gene TRBJ1-2; a possible D gene is TRBD1 (6 bases). The TCR sequence derives from an adult with an advanced solid tumor such as melanoma, head and neck, liver or kidney cancer. The input for sequencing was CD4+ or CD8+ T cells sorted from blood, taken in a trial of the OX40 agonist ivuxolimab. CDR3 residues: CASSISQGTVNGYTF. The DNA for the CDR3 is TGTGCCAGTAGTATAAGTCAGGGGACGGTAAACGGCTACACCTTC.